Sequencing of this TCR beta chain was carried out in a study of cytomegalovirus exposure and HLA in healthy donors. The trim removed 3 bases at V and 3 bases at J, leaving 7 bases unmatched. Germline-derived CDR1 and CDR2 are MNHEY and SMNVEV (reference sequence). The CDR3 is 15 residues long. The PCR contained 60 Vbeta and 13 Jbeta primers. Libraries were prepared by immunoSEQ multiplex PCR; TCRdb keeps only in-frame clonotypes and omits some of them. The table includes some 120,000 clones, around three quarters detected once. The clonotype comes from a young woman in good health and CMV-seropositive. The chain uses TRBV27 and TRBJ2-7; 8 nucleotides line up with TRBD1. The sample was PBMCs. The CDR3 loop is CASSFGTGGVYEQYF. CDR3 DNA: TGTGCCAGCAGTTTCGGGACAGGTGGGGTCTACGAGCAGTACTTC.